This T cell receptor (beta chain) was profiled in a study of T cells in localized non-small cell lung cancer. Study-wide points: Highest T cell clonality was seen in uninvolved adjacent lung, surpassing that measured in tumor. Longer overall survival associated with higher blood T cell density; shorter survival with higher adjacent-lung clonality.

Trimming took off 5 bases at V and 3 bases at J, with 17 bases between the two ends. This CDR3 has 15 residues. Germline CDR1 is MNHEY and CDR2 is SVGAGI. The table came from immunoSEQ multiplex PCR; TCRdb's copy has only in-frame clones and leaves some out. Here the sample spans 25,000 to 30,000 clones, 75% to 90% being singletons. As to this clone: Its antigen remains unknown.

V gene TRBV6-5 combines with J gene TRBJ2-7; a possible D gene is TRBD2 (6 bases). The sequence was collected from a woman aged 40 to 75 with stage I lung adenocarcinoma. The sample was peripheral blood, taken before any cancer treatment. The chain's CDR3 is CASSGLGGSGYEQYF. The CDR3 DNA is TGTGCCAGCAGTGGGTTGGGGGGATCGGGCTACGAGCAGTACTTC.